This T cell receptor (beta chain) was captured by sequencing in a study of neurological immune-mediated disorders. Study findings and constraints: Across subjects, no CDR3 amino acid sequence appeared in expanded clones of more than one subject, a finding that suggested private repertoires in all groups. It was HTLV-1-associated myelopathy that showed the most TCR clonal expansion, while multiple sclerosis showed the least, falling below healthy controls.

Template-switch 5'RACE cDNA synthesis added a 10-nucleotide unique molecular identifier. TCRdb recomputed calls from the 5' RACE reads with MiXCR, one row per CDR3 protein. The sample records 50,000 or so distinct CDR3 sequences, about 23% being singletons. Many counts were recorded for this clonotype. Its specificity is not known. The unsorted libraries were generated from a total of 2 million PBMCs, which had been stored in RNAlater at -80 C. Trimming shortened V by 0 bases and J by 0 bases, and 13 bases separated the two germline ends. The CDR3 contains 17 residues. Germline V CDR1 and CDR2: SGDLS, YYNGEE.

The sequence came from a woman aged 65 to 85 in good health. The V call is TRBV9, the J call TRBJ1-3; no clear D gene. Specimen: PBMCs. CDR3 amino acids: CASSVVGAGLSGNTIYF. The DNA of the CDR3 is TGTGCCAGCAGCGTAGTAGGTGCAGGACTCTCTGGAAACACCATATATTTT.